These 22 T cell receptor beta chains came from one sample sequenced in a study of cytomegalovirus exposure and HLA in healthy donors. The table came from immunoSEQ multiplex PCR; TCRdb's copy has only in-frame clones and leaves some out. The sample carries 78,000 or so clones, approximately 95% recorded once. Material for sequencing was PBMCs. These receptors all stem from a man aged 18 to 30 in good health and CMV-seropositive.

V is TRBV5-1 and J is TRBJ2-2, with 9 bases matching TRBD2. This CDR3 is 16 amino acids long. V gave up 0 bases and J gave up 9 bases; unmatched junction bases: 9. Per germline, CDR1 SGHRS and CDR2 YFSETQ. The CDR3 nucleotides read TGCGCCAGCAGCTTGGTATCGGGACTAGCCGACCGGGAGCTGTTTTTT. Translated, it gives CASSLVSGLADRELFF.

The rearrangement uses TRBV18 and TRBJ2-3, with 8 bases fitting TRBD1. Germline V gene data show CDR1 as KGHSH and CDR2 as LQKENI. The CDR3 sequence is 15 residues long. J gave up 1 base and V 3 bases, and 3 bases lay outside the gene matches. CDR3 DNA: TGTGCCAGCTCACCGACAGGGGACGGCACAGATACGCAGTATTTT. This encodes CASSPTGDGTDTQYF.

This chain connects TRBV27 to TRBJ2-7; D is perhaps TRBD1 (6 bases). The CDR3 is made up of 15 amino acids. V was clipped by 4 bases and J by 2 bases, with 15 bases between them. Germline V CDR1 and CDR2: MNHEY, SMNVEV (reference sequence). CDR3 sequence reads: CASSSGQRDPYEQYF. The CDR3 coding sequence is TGTGCCAGCAGTTCAGGACAGAGGGACCCCTACGAGCAGTACTTC.

V and J are TRBV28 and TRBJ1-2, with D perhaps matching TRBD1 (6 bases). The CDR3 runs to 14 residues. Between the trimmed V and J ends, which lost 5 bases and 6 bases, there was a span of 16 bases. Looked up from germline, CDR1 is MDHEN and CDR2 is SYDVKM. The CDR3 spells CASSPLPGENGYTF. The CDR3 DNA reads TGTGCCAGCAGTCCCCTACCAGGGGAGAATGGCTACACCTTC.

This sequence joins TRBV6-6 and TRBJ2-1, with 11 positions matching TRBD2. The CDR3 is 16 amino acids. Trimming removed 5 bases from V and 0 bases from J; junction bases left unmatched: 3. Germline CDR1 and CDR2: MNHNY and SVGAGI (reference sequence). Here the CDR3 reads CASSTSGSPSYNEQFF. CDR3 bases: TGTGCCAGCAGTACTAGCGGGAGCCCCTCCTACAATGAGCAGTTCTTC.

The chain employs TRBV4-1 and TRBJ2-1; D is ambiguous. Trimming took off 1 base at V and 0 bases at J, with 7 bases between the two ends. The CDR3 is made up of 15 amino acids. Per germline, CDR1 MGHRA and CDR2 YSYEKL. The CDR3, as DNA: TGCGCCAGCAGCCAAGGCCCGAGCTCCTACAATGAGCAGTTCTTC. Its translation: CASSQGPSSYNEQFF.

The rearrangement joins TRBV6-6 to TRBJ1-5, with D unclear. Trimming removed 4 bases from V and 0 bases from J, with 7 bases in between. CDR3 length equals 14 residues. CDR1 MNHNY and CDR2 SVGAGI come from the germline V gene (reference sequence). In DNA form, the CDR3 reads TGTGCCAGCAGTTTTCGGTCTAGCAATCAGCCCCAGCATTTT. Protein sequence: CASSFRSSNQPQHF.

V and J are TRBV5-4 and TRBJ2-7; 13 bases match TRBD2. This CDR3 has 16 amino acids. Germline CDR1 SGHNT, CDR2 YYREEE (reference sequence). Trimming cost V 0 bases and J 4 bases; bases outside gene matches: 4. The CDR3 bases are TGTGCCAGCAGCTTGGGGACTAGCGGGAGTGGTTACGAGCAGTACTTC. Its translation is CASSLGTSGSGYEQYF.

The chain couples TRBV13 to TRBJ2-7; 9 positions match TRBD2. The CDR3 spans 16 residues. CDR1 PRHDT and CDR2 FYEKMQ come from the germline V gene (reference sequence). With V trimmed by 4 bases and J by 0 bases, 7 bases remained unmatched. CDR3 residues: CASSSPSGDSSYEQYF. CDR3 bases: TGTGCCAGCAGCTCCCCTAGCGGGGACAGCTCCTACGAGCAGTACTTC. The full variable domain, rest sourced from reference TRBV13 and TRBJ2-7, is AAGVIQSPRHLIKEKRETATLKCYPIPRHDTVYWYQQGPGQDPQFLISFYEKMQSDKGSIPDRFSAQQFSDYHSELNMSSLELGDSALYFCASSSPSGDSSYEQYFGPGTRLTVT.

This chain uses TRBV19 with TRBJ1-2, with D uncertain. The CDR3 spans 14 residues. V was shortened by 4 bases and J by 3 bases, with 12 bases between the two germline ends. Germline assignment: CDR1 LNHDA and CDR2 SQIVND (reference sequence). The CDR3 loop reads CASSTRVGDYGYTF. CDR3 nucleotides: TGTGCCAGTAGTACACGCGTCGGTGACTATGGCTACACCTTC.

The gene calls are TRBV18 and TRBJ2-7, with TRBD2 matching over 7 bases. CDR1 and CDR2 from the germline V gene are KGHSH and LQKENI. V gave up 4 bases and J gave up 2 bases; unmatched junction bases: 5. This CDR3 spans 14 amino acids. This chain's CDR3 is CASSQAGRAYEQYF. The CDR3 region has the DNA TGTGCCAGCTCACAGGCAGGGAGGGCCTACGAGCAGTACTTC.

The chain carries TRBV4-1 and TRBJ2-1; 9 bases agree with TRBD2. The germline gives CDR1 MGHRA, CDR2 YSYEKL. V lost 1 base to trimming and J lost 6 bases; unmatched junction nucleotides: 10. The CDR3 runs to 17 residues. The CDR3 nucleotides are TGCGCCAGCAGCCAAGCCGGGGCGGGAGGGCCCGGCAATGAGCAGTTCTTC. It is translated as CASSQAGAGGPGNEQFF.

The chain uses TRBV30 and TRBJ2-1; TRBD2 aligns across 8 bases. Trimming at V came to 5 bases and at J to 8 bases, leaving 14 bases not matched to a gene. Germline values: CDR1 GTSNPN, CDR2 SVGIG (reference sequence). The CDR3 loop spans 15 amino acids. The CDR3 sequence is CAWARLASLSHEQFF. Written as DNA, the CDR3 is TGTGCCTGGGCAAGACTAGCGAGTTTGTCGCATGAGCAGTTCTTC.

The V gene is TRBV19, the J gene TRBJ2-7, with D possibly matching TRBD1 (6 bases). From germline, CDR1 is LNHDA and CDR2 SQIVND (reference sequence). Trimming pared 8 bases from V and 0 bases from J, leaving 11 bases between. This CDR3 has 13 residues. The CDR3 bases are TGTGCCAGTGCGAACAGGGTCTCCTACGAGCAGTACTTC. This codes for CASANRVSYEQYF.

The chain combines TRBV7-8 with TRBJ2-3, with TRBD2 matching over 8 bases. Trimming at V came to 6 bases and at J to 6 bases, leaving 5 bases not matched to a gene. CDR1 and CDR2 (germline): SGHVS, FQNEAQ. The CDR3 extends over 13 amino acids. CDR3 nucleotide sequence: TGTGCCAGCAGTTTTACGGGAGGGGATACGCAGTATTTT. Its translation is CASSFTGGDTQYF.

This chain joins TRBV10-2 and TRBJ1-2; D not certain. Germline V gene data show CDR1 as WSHSY and CDR2 as SAAADI. This CDR3 spans 13 amino acids. The V and J ends lost 4 bases and 8 bases respectively, with 14 bases between them. The CDR3 loop reads CASSVEERGGYTF. The CDR3 DNA sequence: TGCGCCAGCAGTGTGGAAGAAAGAGGCGGCTACACCTTC.

V and J are TRBV28 and TRBJ1-2; 8 nucleotides align to TRBD1. V shed 3 bases, J shed 2 bases, and the junction held 5 bases outside the gene matches. Looked up from germline, CDR1 is MDHEN and CDR2 is SYDVKM. The CDR3 is made up of 15 amino acids. The CDR3 protein is CASSFARTGNYGYTF. CDR3 DNA: TGTGCCAGCAGTTTCGCAAGGACAGGGAACTATGGCTACACCTTC.

V gene TRBV13 combines with J gene TRBJ2-1, with 10 nucleotides matching TRBD2. The CDR3 is made up of 17 amino acids. With V trimmed by 5 bases and J by 6 bases, 13 bases remained unmatched. CDR1 is PRHDT, CDR2 FYEKMQ, per germline (reference sequence). The CDR3 coding sequence is TGTGCCAGCAGCCGAATTAGTTCTAGCGGGAGAGCCAATGAGCAGTTCTTC. Its protein is CASSRISSSGRANEQFF.

This CDR3 is CASSQRGMAGGAYNEQFF. The DNA of the CDR3 is TGTGCCAGCAGCCAACGGGGGATGGCGGGTGGGGCTTACAATGAGCAGTTCTTC. J is TRBJ2-1 and V is TRBV7-2; perhaps TRBD2 as D (6 bases). The CDR3 length is 18 residues. Looked up from germline, CDR1 is SGHTA and CDR2 is FQGNSA. The germline V and J ends were trimmed by 5 bases and 4 bases, with 24 bases remaining between them.

The chain is built from TRBV21-1 and TRBJ1-5; the D call in the table, TRBD1, was not verified against the DNA. TRBV21-1 is described as a pseudogene. This CDR3 is 17 amino acids long. Here the CDR3 DNA reads TGTGCCAGCGGAGTCCCGGGACAGGGGATGAGCAATCAGCCCCAGCATTTT. This codes for CASGVPGQGMSNQPQHF.

V is TRBV29-1 and J is TRBJ2-5, with D possibly matching TRBD2 (5 bases). The CDR3 totals 10 residues. Trimming removed 6 bases from V and 3 bases from J, with 5 bases in between. Germline V gene sequence: CDR1 SQVTM, CDR2 ANQGSEA. The DNA of the CDR3 is TGCAGCGTACTAGAAGAGACCCAGTACTTC. As protein: CSVLEETQYF.

This clone has only one observation. Other DNA variants within this sample encode the same CDR3. The chain links TRBV10-3 to TRBJ1-1; 10 nucleotides line up with TRBD1. From germline, CDR1 is ENHRY and CDR2 SYGVKD. Trimming at V came to 6 bases and at J to 1 base, leaving 2 bases not matched to a gene. This CDR3 has 14 residues. CDR3 residues: CAISGQGGNTEAFF. The DNA of the CDR3 is TGTGCCATCAGCGGACAGGGGGGGAACACTGAAGCTTTCTTT.